These T cell receptor beta chains were read from a single sample in a study of OX40 agonist ivuxolimab in advanced cancers. Method: immunoSEQ multiplex PCR; TCRdb's copy keeps in-frame clones and lacks some. The sample gives tens of thousands of clones, roughly 84% of which show up once; under 1.5% is in the top ten. Sequences were derived from CD4+ or CD8+ T cells sorted from blood, sampled in a trial of the OX40 agonist ivuxolimab. The receptor source for this set is an adult with an advanced solid tumor such as melanoma, head and neck, liver or kidney cancer. CDR3s leave out the opening cysteine and the closing phenylalanine or tryptophan. A D gene is named only where the DNA matches it firmly.

len | d_gene | v_gene | CDR3aa
12 | TRBD1 | TRBV5-6 | ASSWDRGHETQY
14 | TRBD1 | TRBV10-3 | AISESRGRVNTEAF
15 | TRBD2 | TRBV2 | ASSEPGLAGGTDTQY
13 | TRBD1 | TRBV5-6 | ASSLGTAGIYGYT
16 | TRBD2 | TRBV11-2 | ASSAEGRGVLTTDTQY
12 | NA | TRBV6-5 | ASRPGRNNEKLF
14 | NA | TRBV9 | ASSVAAGSSTDTQY
14 | TRBD1 | TRBV15 | ATAAGTGVSTDTQY
13 | NA | TRBV10-2 | ASREGRGPHNEQF
14 | TRBD1 | TRBV28 | ASSRADREYNSPLH
13 | NA | TRBV6-5 | ASSYGGSGNQPQH
15 | TRBD1 | TRBV19 | ASSIPGGLQGANTQY
12 | NA | TRBV6-5 | ASRKQGGDEKLF
13 | TRBD2 | TRBV6-4 | ASSLLAGAKDEQF
10 | NA | TRBV5-1 | ASSLEDYGYT